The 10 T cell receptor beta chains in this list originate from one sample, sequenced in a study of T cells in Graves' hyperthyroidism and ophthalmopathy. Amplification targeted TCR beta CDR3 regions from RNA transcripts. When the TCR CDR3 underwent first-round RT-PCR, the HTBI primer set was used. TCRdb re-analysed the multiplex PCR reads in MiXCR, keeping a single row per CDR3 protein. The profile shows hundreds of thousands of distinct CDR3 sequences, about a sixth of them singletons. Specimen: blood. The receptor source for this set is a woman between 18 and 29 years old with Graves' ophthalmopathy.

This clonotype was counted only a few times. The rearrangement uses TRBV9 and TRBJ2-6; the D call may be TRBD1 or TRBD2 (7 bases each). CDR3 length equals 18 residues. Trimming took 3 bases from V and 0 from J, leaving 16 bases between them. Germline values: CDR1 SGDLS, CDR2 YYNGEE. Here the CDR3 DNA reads TGTGCCAGCAGCGCGCCGACAGGGAGGGACTCTGGGGCCAACGTCCTGACTTTC. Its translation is CASSAPTGRDSGANVLTF.

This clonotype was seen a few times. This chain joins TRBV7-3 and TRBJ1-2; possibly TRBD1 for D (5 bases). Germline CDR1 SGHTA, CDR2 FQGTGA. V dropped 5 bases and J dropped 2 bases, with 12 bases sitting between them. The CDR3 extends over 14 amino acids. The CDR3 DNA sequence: TGTGCCAGCAGCCCCACCGGGGACAACTATGGCTACACCTTC. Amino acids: CASSPTGDNYGYTF.

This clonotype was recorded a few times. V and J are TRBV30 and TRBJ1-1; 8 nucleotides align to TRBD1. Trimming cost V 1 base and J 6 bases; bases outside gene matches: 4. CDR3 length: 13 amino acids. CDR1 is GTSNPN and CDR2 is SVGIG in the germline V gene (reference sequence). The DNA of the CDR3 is TGTGCCTGGAGTGACAGGGGGGCGGCTGAAGCTTTCTTT. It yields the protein CAWSDRGAAEAFF.

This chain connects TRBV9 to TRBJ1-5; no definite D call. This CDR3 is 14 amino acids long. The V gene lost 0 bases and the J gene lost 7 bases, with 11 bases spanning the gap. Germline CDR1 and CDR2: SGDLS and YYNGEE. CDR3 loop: CASSVGGSGQPQHF. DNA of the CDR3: TGTGCCAGCAGCGTAGGAGGGTCGGGGCAGCCCCAGCATTTT.

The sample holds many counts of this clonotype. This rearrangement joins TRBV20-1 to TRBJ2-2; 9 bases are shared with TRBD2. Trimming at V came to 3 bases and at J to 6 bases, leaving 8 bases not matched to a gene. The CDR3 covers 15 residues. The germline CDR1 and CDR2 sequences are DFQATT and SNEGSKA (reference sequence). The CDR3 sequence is CSASSTSGLPGELFF. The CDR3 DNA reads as TGCAGTGCTAGTTCCACTAGCGGGTTGCCCGGGGAGCTGTTTTTT.

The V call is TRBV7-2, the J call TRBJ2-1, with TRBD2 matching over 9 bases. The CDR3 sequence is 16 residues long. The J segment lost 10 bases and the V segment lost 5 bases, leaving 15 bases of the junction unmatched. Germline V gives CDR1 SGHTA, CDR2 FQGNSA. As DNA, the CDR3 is TGTGCCAGCAGCCTCCTCCCTGGCGGGAGGGTTATCGAGCAGTTCTTC. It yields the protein CASSLLPGGRVIEQFF. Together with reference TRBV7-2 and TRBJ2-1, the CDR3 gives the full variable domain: GAGVSQSPSNKVTEKGKDVELRCDPISGHTALYWYRQSLGQGLEFLIYFQGNSAPDKSGLPSDRFSAERTGGSVSTLTIQRTQQEDSAVYLCASSLLPGGRVIEQFFGPGTRLTVL.

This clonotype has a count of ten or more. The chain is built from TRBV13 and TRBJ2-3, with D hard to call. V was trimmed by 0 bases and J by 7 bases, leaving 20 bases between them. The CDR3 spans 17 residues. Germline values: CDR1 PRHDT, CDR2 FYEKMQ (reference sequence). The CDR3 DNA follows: TGTGCCAGCAGCTTAGGCCTCGGGCGGAGAAAGAAGCATACGCAGTATTTT. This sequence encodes CASSLGLGRRKKHTQYF.

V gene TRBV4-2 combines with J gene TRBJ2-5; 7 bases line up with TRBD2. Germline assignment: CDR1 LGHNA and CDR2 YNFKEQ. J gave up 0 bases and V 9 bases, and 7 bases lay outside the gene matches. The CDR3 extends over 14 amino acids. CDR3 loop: CASTSLANQETQYF. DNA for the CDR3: TGTGCCAGTACGTCACTAGCGAACCAAGAGACCCAGTACTTC.

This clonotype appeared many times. Written as DNA, the CDR3 is TGTGCCTGGAGTATTTCCCGGGCCTACGAGCAGTACTTC. This gives the protein CAWSISRAYEQYF. V and J are TRBV30 and TRBJ2-7; D uncertain. The CDR3 extends over 13 amino acids. The V end was cut by 2 bases, the J end by 2 bases, with 10 bases between. From germline, CDR1 is GTSNPN and CDR2 SVGIG (reference sequence).

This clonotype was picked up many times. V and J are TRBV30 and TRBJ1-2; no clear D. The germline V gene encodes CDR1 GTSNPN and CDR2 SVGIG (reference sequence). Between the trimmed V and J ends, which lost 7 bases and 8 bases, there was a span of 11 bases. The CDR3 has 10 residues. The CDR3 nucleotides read TGTGCCTTGAACCGTTGGGGCTACACCTTC. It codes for CALNRWGYTF.